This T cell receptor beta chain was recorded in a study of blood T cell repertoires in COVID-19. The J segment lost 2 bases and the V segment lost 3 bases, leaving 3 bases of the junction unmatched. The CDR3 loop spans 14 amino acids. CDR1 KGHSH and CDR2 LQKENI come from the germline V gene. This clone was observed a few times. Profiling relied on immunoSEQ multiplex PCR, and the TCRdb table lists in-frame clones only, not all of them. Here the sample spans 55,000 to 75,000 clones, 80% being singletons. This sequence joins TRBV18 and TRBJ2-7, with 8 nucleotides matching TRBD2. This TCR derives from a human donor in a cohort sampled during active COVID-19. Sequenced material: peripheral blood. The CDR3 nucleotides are TGTGCCAGCTCACCGGATAGCGGGGCCTACGAGCAGTACTTC. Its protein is CASSPDSGAYEQYF.